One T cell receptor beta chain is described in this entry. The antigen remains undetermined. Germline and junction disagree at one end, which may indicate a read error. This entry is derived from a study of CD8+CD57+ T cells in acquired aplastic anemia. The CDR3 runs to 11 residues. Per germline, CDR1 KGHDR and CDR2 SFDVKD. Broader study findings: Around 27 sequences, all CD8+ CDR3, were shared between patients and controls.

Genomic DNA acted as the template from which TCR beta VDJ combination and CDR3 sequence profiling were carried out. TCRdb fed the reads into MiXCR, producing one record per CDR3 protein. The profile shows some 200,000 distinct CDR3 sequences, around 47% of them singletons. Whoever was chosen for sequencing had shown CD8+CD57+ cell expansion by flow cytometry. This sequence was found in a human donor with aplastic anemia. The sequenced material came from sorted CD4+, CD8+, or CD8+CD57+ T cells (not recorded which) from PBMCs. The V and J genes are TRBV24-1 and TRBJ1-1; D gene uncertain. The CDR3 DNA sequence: TGTGCTACCAAGGACGGGGCTGAAGCTTTCTTT. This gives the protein CATKDGAEAFF.